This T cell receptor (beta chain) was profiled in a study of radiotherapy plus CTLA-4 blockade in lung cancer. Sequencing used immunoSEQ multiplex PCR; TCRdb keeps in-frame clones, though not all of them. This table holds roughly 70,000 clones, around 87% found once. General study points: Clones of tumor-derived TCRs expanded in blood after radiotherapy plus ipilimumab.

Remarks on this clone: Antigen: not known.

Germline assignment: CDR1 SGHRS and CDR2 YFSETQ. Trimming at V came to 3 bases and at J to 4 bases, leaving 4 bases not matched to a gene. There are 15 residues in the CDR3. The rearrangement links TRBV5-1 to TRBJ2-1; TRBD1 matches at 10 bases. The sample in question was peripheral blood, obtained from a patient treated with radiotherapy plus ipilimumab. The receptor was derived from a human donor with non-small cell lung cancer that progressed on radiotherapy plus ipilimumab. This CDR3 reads CASSWDRGDYNEQFF. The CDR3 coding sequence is TGCGCCAGCAGCTGGGACAGGGGTGATTACAATGAGCAGTTCTTC.